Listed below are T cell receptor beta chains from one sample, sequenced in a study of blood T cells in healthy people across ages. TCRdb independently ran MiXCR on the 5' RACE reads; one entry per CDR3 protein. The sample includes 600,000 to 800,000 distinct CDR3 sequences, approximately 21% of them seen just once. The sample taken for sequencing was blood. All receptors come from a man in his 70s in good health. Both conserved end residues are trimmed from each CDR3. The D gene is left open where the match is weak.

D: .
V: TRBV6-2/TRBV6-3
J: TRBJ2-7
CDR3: ASSYSRGADYEQY

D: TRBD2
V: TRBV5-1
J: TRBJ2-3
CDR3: ASSTGLAGPTDTQY

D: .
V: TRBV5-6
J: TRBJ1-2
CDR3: ASFGGRAISGYT

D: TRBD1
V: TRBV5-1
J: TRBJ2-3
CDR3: ASSTGTGIPDTQY

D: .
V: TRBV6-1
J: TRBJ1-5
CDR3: ASRTVFNQPQH

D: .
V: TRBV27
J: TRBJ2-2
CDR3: ASSPRRGDSSNTGELF

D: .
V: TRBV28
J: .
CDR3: ASMSRPLHEQY

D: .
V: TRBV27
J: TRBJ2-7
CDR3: ASSFNRAYEQY

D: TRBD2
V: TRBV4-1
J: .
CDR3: ASSLLAGGFYNEQF

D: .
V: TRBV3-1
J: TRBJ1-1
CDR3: ASSQGRDTEAF

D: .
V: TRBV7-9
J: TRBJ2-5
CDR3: ASSLPGTTQETQY

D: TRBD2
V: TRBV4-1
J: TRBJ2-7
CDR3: ASSQGEGSYEQY

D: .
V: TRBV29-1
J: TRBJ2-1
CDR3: SVSSDSYNEQF

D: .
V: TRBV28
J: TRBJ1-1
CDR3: ASSPGHLNTEAF

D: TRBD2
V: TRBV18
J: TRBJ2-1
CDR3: ASSPLAGGFYNEQF

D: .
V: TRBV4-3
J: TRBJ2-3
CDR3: ASSQDQGGIGRATDTQY

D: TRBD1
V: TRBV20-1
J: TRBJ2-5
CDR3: SARRHTGGSYETQY

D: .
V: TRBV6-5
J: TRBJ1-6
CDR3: ASSYSIQGHSGVSPLH

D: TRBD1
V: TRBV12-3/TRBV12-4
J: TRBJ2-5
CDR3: ASGKTGVETQY

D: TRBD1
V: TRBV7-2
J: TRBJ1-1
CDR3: ASSSTGDRRTEAF

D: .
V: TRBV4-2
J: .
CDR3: ASSHSVEQF

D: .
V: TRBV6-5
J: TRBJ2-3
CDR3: ASTRGTTDTQY

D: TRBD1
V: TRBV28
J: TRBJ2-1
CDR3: ASSLRGTGVANEQF

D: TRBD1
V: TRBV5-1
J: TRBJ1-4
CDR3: ASRPTGGSTNEKLF

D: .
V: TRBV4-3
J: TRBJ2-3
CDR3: ASSQGFTSTHTQY

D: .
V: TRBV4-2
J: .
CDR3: ASSQGVETTYEQY

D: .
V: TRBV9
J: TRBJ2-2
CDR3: ASSVRTNTGELF

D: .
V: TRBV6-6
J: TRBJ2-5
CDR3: ASSFTWTADGATQY

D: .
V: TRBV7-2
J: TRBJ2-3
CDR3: ASSLSLTADTQY

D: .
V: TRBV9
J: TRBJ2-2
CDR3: ASSARAGTPNTGELF

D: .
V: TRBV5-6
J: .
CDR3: ASSSAGSNEQF

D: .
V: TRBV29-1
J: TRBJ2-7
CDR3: SVVVISYEQY

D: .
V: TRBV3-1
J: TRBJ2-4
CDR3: ASSQKGRLLY

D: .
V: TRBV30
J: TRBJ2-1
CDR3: AWSPPTNEQF

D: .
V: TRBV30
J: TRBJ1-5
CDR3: TWSVDQGNQPQH

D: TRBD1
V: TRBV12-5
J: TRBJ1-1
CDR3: ASGRPSRGLNTEAF

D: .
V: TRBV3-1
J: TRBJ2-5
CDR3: ASSLPITRVRETQY

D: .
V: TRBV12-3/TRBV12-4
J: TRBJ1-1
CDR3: ASSFSSGGTEAF

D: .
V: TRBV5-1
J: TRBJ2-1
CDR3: ASSLIPGTNYNEQF

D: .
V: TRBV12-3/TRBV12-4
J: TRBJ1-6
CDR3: ASSPGPINSPLH

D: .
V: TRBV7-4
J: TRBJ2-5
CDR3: ASSQLIFQETQY

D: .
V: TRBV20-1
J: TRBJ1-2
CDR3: SAQTGLDGYT

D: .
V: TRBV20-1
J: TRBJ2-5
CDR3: SARDLMGRSRETQY